The TCR beta chain described here comes from a study of blood T cell repertoires in COVID-19. Authors' processing steps: Reference gene primer amplification gave nucleated cell count estimates. Only in-frame clones appear in the TCRdb table, and some are missing; sequencing was by immunoSEQ multiplex PCR. From that table come the V and J calls and clone size; the DNA was used to work out D and trimming. In the table there are 400,000 to 550,000 clones, 85% to 90% of which are singletons. The V and J ends lost 0 bases and 2 bases respectively, with 9 bases between them. Germline CDR1 and CDR2: SGHRS and YFSETQ. This CDR3 comprises 16 residues.

The sequenced sample consisted of peripheral blood. This sequence was found in a woman aged 25 to 45 with acute or convalescent COVID-19. V and J are TRBV5-1 and TRBJ2-6; TRBD2 might be the D (6 bases). CDR3: CASSLVRGTGANVLTF. The CDR3 nucleotides are TGCGCCAGCAGCTTGGTCCGGGGGACTGGGGCCAACGTCCTGACTTTC.